This T cell receptor (beta chain) was profiled in a study of cytomegalovirus exposure and HLA in healthy donors (dated by TCRdb to 2016 to 2017). Some background on the complete study: An earlier analysis of several hundred of the donors reported about 290 Gb of sequence data and 117 million unique TCR beta sequences from about 180 million T cells. Alongside the repertoire data, information on donor age, sex, ethnicity and CMV serostatus was compiled. Roughly five DR-DQ haplotypes were handled as single units for association and clustering, since linkage in the cohort was strong. The T cell repertoires of several hundred subjects were profiled by immunosequencing and related to cytomegalovirus serostatus. Typing coverage differed by locus: A, B, C, DRB1 and DQB1 were typed in roughly 620-630 donors, DQA1 in roughly 510, DPA1 in 600 to 610, and DPB1 in 400 to 490. The study was designed to test whether signatures of past pathogen exposure could be identified by cataloging public T cell receptors. Class I and class II HLA loci were covered by the typing at four-digit resolution. Among some 410 genotyped donors of the cohort, an average of approximately 240,000 unique TCR beta nucleotide sequences were sequenced per donor, around 20% of them non-productive. In a later genetic analysis, genome-wide SNP genotypes for about 65% of the 666 donors were used, and that subset was treated as a discovery cohort. In an earlier analysis of over 550 of the donors, high-throughput TCR beta sequencing was used to judge whether each TCR beta V gene segment behaved as functional or pseudogenic. Every repertoire in the discovery cohort had been generated on one and the same sequencing platform. Rather than drawing on any new phenotypic data, the later analysis identified candidate immune exposures from TCR beta sequences and the way those sequences occurred across donors. Of the 398 genotyped donors, around 81% fell in the genetic ancestry cluster associated with self-reported Caucasian donors. The study combined high-throughput TCR immunosequencing, statistical association of individual TCRs with disease status, and machine learning to predict cytomegalovirus infection status. To study patterns of TCR occurrence, a later analysis re-analyzed previously published TCR beta repertoires from around 670 donors and added high-resolution HLA genotyping. An early release covering 550 to 650 HLA-typed donors comprised 250 to 350 gigabases of sequencing data and 85 million to 100 million unique TCR sequences. A separate validation cohort of 100 to 150 different subjects was used in addition to the approximately 700-subject first cohort.

The library was made by the immunoSEQ multiplex PCR assay. For the multiplex PCR, a mixture combining 60 forward primers for TCR Vbeta segments and 13 reverse primers for TCR Jbeta segments was used. Amplification of the CDR3 region of rearranged TCR beta genes was performed with a multiplex PCR assay on genomic DNA. On the Illumina HiSeq System, the amplified TCR beta libraries were sequenced as 87-base-pair reads. The original methods were these. A later analysis counted tens of millions of unique TCR beta chains across the 500 to 850 repertoires, and some 11 million of these chains were shared by at least two donors. To remove PCR and sequencing errors, raw reads were error-corrected and collapsed into unique sequences using a nearest-neighbor algorithm that merged closely related sequences. V, D and J gene segments were assigned by aligning CDR3 sequences to IMGT reference sequences. For a sequence to be retained, at least a six-nucleotide match to both a V gene segment and a J gene segment was required. Rearrangements were classified as productive when the CDR3 lacked stop codons and remained in frame with V and J, and all other rearrangements were classified as non-productive. Following IMGT convention, CDR3 was defined as the stretch from the second conserved V-encoded cysteine up to the conserved J-encoded phenylalanine. The earlier analysis of about 590 of the donors excluded sequences that lacked an unambiguous match to a single V gene segment. An earlier analysis of just under 600 of the donors called V segments functional above 56.7% productive rearrangements and segregating when the between-donor standard deviation exceeded 5%. A statistical classification framework was developed to diagnose cytomegalovirus status using the catalog of TCR beta chain sequences. V and J gene assignment, in a later analysis, came from comparing TCR nucleotide sequences with IMGT/GENE-DB human TR gene sequences. The TCRdist pipeline was used in a later analysis to assign CDR3 sequences and most-parsimonious VDJ recombination scenarios. In a later analysis, each TCR beta chain was defined by its CDR3 amino acid sequence together with its V-gene family, and reads without a unique V-gene family were excluded. In a later analysis, 500 to 650 highly shared, low-generation-probability nucleotide sequences were removed to address suspected cross-contamination and a sequencing artifact. A later analysis calculated a clonal expansion index for each public chain from normalized within-repertoire ranks of inferred template counts. A later analysis computed generation probabilities with a VDJ recombination model fitted to out-of-frame rearrangements, and checked the results against IGoR. Hypergeometric tests were used in a later analysis to score TCR-TCR, TCR-HLA and TCR-CMV co-occurrence, with a repertoire-size bias correction applied to the TCR pairs. To estimate false discovery rates, a later analysis permuted the HLA or CMV assignments 20 times. In a later analysis, co-occurring TCRs were grouped using DBSCAN, with TCRdist sequence similarity added in when clustering inside HLA-allele-positive subsets. Repertoires with fewer than 30,000 or more than 120,000 public chains, plus five repertoires with anomalous nucleotide sharing, were excluded from co-occurrence clustering. This is the immuneACCESS table as TCRdb keeps it, with only in-frame sequences that have V and J called. A part of the clones is gone; compared with another copy, unresolved V genes explain less than half, and the rest is unexplained. That table is the source of V, J and clone size, and D and trimming were worked out from the DNA. This sample gives around 120,000 clones in total; about 68% of them show up just once. The ten largest clones represent nearly 9.5% of the sample.

The paper as a whole reports these results and caveats: A further reported finding was that TCR beta sequences accurately predicted the HLA-A and HLA-B alleles for most subjects in the first cohort. Sequencing depth was assumed to be roughly uniform across donors in the presence/absence analyses, though that assumption may not hold. An association between a missense DCLRE1C variant and V-gene and J-gene trimming of TCR beta chains was found in a later genetic analysis and replicated in an independent cohort. Broadly in line with IMGT annotations, most TCR beta V segments showed up in productive rearrangements about 87% or about 30% of the time in an earlier analysis of 587 of the donors. A total of 150 or so TCR beta chains were listed by the study as associated with cytomegalovirus. The classifier was reported to diagnose cytomegalovirus status with high specificity and sensitivity in both the original cohort and the validation cohort. Because HLA typing was unavailable for some donors at each locus, only the typed subset was used in association tests. Assigning TCR associations to individual alleles was difficult when HLA alleles, especially DR and DQ, strongly co-occurred. A later genetic analysis reported fewer N-insertions in productive TCRs among donors in an Asian-associated ancestry cluster than the 666-donor mean. The only immune exposure information available for the cohort was CMV serostatus. Most CMV-associated TCR beta chains appeared to be HLA-restricted in a later analysis, and the HLA associations seemed to be driven largely by CMV exposure. The authors suggested that the approach could potentially be extended to other disease states and immunological phenotypes. Compared with equally common non-associated chains, HLA-associated TCR beta chains in a later analysis were more clonally expanded and had lower generation probabilities. Across donors, most TCR sequences were observed very rarely, whereas some public TCRs were present in many individuals. In a later analysis, several top co-occurrence clusters were reported to appear linked to parvovirus B19, influenza, CMV and Epstein-Barr virus. Approximately 16 rarely observed V segments, including chromosome 9 orphons, were excluded from the earlier analysis of a few hundred of the donors because counts were too low. In this cohort, only TCR beta chains were sequenced, and detectable features were limited by the absence of alpha or paired-chain data. A cluster of highly shared sequence variants was judged likely to represent a technical artifact of the sequencing pipeline. In vitro tests confirmed that a few of the cytomegalovirus-associated TCR beta chains recognize cytomegalovirus antigens. Specific HLA alleles were associated with over 15,000 TCR beta sequences at a false discovery rate of 0.05 in a later analysis. Some IMGT-functional V segments, including TRBV6-2 and TRBV6-3, could not be told apart with the 87-base-pair reads, so those segments were excluded. Correlated functional status among segregating V segments might reflect linkage disequilibrium, but an unknown experimental factor could not be ruled out. In a later analysis, TCR association rates were found to vary across HLA loci, with the most associated TCRs seen for DRB1 alleles and the fewest for HLA-C alleles.

In total, roughly 670 healthy bone marrow donors made up the cohort. Cohort members were all nominally healthy when sampled, although unrecorded immune exposures were likely present. The donor was CMV seropositive and belonged to the group of about 290 seropositive cohort members. Each donor provided a peripheral blood sample, and peripheral blood mononuclear cells were used for TCR beta sequencing. Genomic DNA was extracted from the blood cell samples with the Qiagen DNeasy Blood Extraction Kit. About this clone: Its specific antigen is unknown. No base quality values were provided; no much bigger clone lies one nucleotide off.

Including cysteine and phenylalanine, the CDR3 has 12 amino acids. Of the read, only the CDR3 DNA is kept; its 36 bases are in frame from base 1. Deletion took 4 bases off V and 2 bases off J, with a span of 5 bases between the germline ends. CDR1 and CDR2, per the germline V gene (reference sequence), are SGHNT and YYREEE. This receptor was taken from a woman aged 40 to 50 in good health and CMV-seropositive. Sequences were obtained from PBMCs. This chain is built from TRBV5-4 and TRBJ2-3; the D gene cannot be named for sure. Here the CDR3 is given as CASSESTDTQYF. In nucleotide form, the sequence is TGTGCCAGCAGCGAGTCCACAGATACGCAGTATTTT.